This T cell receptor beta chain was recorded in a study of blood T cells in healthy people across ages. As concerns this clonotype: The antigen is undetermined.

V lost 4 bases and J 7 bases, leaving 13 bases between the germline ends. Germline assignment: CDR1 LGHDT and CDR2 YNNKEL (reference sequence). This CDR3 region has 13 residues. Then a second PCR, running roughly 6 to 12 cycles, was carried out with a sample-barcoded 5' primer and a J-beta primer mix. Through a template-switch adaptor with 12 random nucleotides, each cDNA molecule received a tag. Each of the samples gave a minimum of 3 million paired-end reads that contained CDR3. Using its own MiXCR run on the 5' RACE reads, TCRdb lists one record per CDR3 protein. The data hold about 1,600,000 distinct CDR3 sequences, with approximately 42% observed a single time. Findings and caveats of the study: Roughly linear age-related decline in beta diversity appeared, significant by age about 40.

The sequence derives from a woman aged 18-29 years in good health. The chain employs TRBV3-1 and TRBJ1-1, with a possible D match to TRBD1 (5 bases). The sample consisted of blood. CDR3 sequence: CASSPLGGGEAFF. CDR3 DNA sequence: TGTGCCAGCAGCCCCTTGGGGGGGGGTGAAGCTTTCTTT.